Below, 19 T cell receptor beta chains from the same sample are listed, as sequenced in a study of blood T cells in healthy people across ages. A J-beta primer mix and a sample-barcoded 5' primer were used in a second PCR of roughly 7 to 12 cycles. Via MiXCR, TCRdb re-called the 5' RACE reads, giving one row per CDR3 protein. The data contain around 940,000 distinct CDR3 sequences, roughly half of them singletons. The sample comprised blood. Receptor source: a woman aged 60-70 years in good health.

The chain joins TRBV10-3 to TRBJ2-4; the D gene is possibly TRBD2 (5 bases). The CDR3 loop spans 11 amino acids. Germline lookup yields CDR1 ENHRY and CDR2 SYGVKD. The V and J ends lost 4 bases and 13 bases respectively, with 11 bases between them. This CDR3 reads CAISGGSEQYF. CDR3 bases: TGTGCCATCAGTGGAGGGAGTGAGCAGTACTTC.

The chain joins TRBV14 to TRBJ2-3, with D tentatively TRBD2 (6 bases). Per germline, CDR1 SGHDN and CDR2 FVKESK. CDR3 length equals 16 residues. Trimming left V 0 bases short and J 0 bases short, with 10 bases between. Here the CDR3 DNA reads TGTGCCAGCAGCCAAGAGCGCGGGATTAGCACAGATACGCAGTATTTT. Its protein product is CASSQERGISTDTQYF.

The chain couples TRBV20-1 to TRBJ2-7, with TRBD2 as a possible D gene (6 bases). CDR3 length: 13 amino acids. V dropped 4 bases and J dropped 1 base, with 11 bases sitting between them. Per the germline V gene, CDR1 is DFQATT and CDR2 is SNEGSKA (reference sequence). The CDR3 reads CSAIYGGSYEQYF. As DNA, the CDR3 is TGCAGTGCTATATACGGGGGTTCCTACGAGCAGTACTTC.

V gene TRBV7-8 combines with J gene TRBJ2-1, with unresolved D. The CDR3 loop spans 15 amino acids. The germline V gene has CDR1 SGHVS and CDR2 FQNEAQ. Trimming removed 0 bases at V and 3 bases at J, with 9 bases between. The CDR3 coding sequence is TGTGCCAGCAGCTTAGCGCGCCGCGACTACAATGAGCAGTTCTTC. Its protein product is CASSLARRDYNEQFF.

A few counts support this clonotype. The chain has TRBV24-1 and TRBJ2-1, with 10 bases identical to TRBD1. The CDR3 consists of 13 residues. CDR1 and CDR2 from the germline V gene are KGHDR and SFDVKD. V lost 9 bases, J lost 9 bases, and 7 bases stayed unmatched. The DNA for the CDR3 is TGTGCCACCCGCAGGACAGGGGGAGGTGAGCAGTTCTTC. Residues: CATRRTGGGEQFF.

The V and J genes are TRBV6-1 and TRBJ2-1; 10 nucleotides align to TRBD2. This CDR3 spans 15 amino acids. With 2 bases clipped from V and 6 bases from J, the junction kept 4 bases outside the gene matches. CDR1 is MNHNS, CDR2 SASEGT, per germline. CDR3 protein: CASSELAGVVNEQFF. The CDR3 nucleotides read TGTGCCAGCAGTGAACTAGCGGGAGTAGTCAATGAGCAGTTCTTC.

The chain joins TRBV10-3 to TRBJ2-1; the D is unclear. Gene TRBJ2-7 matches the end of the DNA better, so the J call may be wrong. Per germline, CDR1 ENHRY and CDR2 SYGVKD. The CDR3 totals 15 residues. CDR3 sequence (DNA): TGTGCCATCAGTGACAGCCCGGGCATCACCTACGAGCAGTACTTC. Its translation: CAISDSPGITYEQYF.

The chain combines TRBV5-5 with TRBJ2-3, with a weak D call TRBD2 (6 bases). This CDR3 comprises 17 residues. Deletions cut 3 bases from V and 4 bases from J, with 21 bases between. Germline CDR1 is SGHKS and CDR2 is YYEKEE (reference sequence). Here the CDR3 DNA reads TGTGCCAGCAGCTCACGCACTGTGATTGGAGGGTCAGATACGCAGTATTTT. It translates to CASSSRTVIGGSDTQYF.

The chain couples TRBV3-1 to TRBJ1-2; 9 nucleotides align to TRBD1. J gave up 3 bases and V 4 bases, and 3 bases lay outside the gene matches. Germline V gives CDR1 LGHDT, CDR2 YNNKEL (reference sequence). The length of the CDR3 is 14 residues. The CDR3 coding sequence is TGTGCCAGCAGCCGTCGGACAGGGGACTATGGCTACACCTTC. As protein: CASSRRTGDYGYTF.

Here the CDR3 reads CASKRDRGANEQFF. CDR3 DNA sequence: TGTGCCAGTAAACGGGACAGGGGCGCTAATGAGCAGTTCTTC. The rearrangement uses TRBV19 and TRBJ2-1; 10 bases fit TRBD1. J lost 7 bases, V lost 7 bases, and 7 bases had no gene match. Per germline, CDR1 LNHDA and CDR2 SQIVND (reference sequence). The CDR3 consists of 14 residues.

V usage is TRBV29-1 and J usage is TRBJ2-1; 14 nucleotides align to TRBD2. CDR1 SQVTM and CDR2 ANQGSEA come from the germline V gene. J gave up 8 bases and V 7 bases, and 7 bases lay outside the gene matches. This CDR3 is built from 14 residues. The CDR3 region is CSGWTSGRYDEQFF. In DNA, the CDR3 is TGCAGCGGGTGGACTAGCGGGAGGTACGATGAGCAGTTCTTC.

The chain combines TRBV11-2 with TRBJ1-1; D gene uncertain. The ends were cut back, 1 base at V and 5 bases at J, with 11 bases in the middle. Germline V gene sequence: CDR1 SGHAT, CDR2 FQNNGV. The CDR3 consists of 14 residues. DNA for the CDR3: TGTGCCAGCAGCTTAGGAGAGAGAGGGACTGAAGCTTTCTTT. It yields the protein CASSLGERGTEAFF.

The CDR3 here is CASSLGGGLRADTQYF. The CDR3, as DNA: TGTGCCAGTAGTCTGGGAGGCGGGCTCCGGGCAGATACGCAGTATTTT. V gene TRBV19 combines with J gene TRBJ2-3; perhaps TRBD2 as D (6 bases). CDR3 size: 16 residues. V lost 5 bases and J 4 bases, leaving 19 bases between the germline ends. Germline-derived CDR1 and CDR2 are LNHDA and SQIVND (reference sequence).

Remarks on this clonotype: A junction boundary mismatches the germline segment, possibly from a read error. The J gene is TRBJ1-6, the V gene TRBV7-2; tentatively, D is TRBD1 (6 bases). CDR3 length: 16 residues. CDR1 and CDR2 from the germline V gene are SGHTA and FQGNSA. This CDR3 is CASSSRGGSYNSPLHF. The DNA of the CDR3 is TGTGCCAGCAGCTCCAGGGGTGGTTCCTATAATTCACCCCTTCACTTT.

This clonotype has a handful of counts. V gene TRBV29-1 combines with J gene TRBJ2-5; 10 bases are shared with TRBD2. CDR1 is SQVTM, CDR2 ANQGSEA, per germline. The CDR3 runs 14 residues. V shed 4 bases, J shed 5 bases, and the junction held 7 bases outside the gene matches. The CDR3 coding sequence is TGCAGCGTTGCGGCTAGCGGGAGCGGGGAGACCCAGTACTTC. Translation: CSVAASGSGETQYF.

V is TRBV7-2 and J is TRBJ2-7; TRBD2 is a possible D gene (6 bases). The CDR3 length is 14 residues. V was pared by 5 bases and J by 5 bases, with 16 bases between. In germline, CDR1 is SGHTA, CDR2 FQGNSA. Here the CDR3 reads CASSPGAYNDEQYF. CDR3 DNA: TGTGCCAGCAGCCCGGGAGCTTACAATGACGAGCAGTACTTC.

The CDR3 is CASSPAAQGGYTF. Written as DNA, the CDR3 is TGTGCCAGCAGTCCGGCCGCTCAGGGTGGCTACACCTTC. This chain links TRBV12-3 or TRBV12-4 with TRBJ1-2, with D possibly matching TRBD1 (5 bases). The ends were cut back, 5 bases at V and 7 bases at J, with 14 bases in the middle. This CDR3 is 13 amino acids long.

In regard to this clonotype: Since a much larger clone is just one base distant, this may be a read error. CDR3 nucleotide sequence: TGCGCCAGCAGCCCGGAGGGACAGGTCTCCTACGAGCAGTACTTC. Amino acid sequence: CASSPEGQVSYEQYF. The chain carries TRBV4-1 and TRBJ2-5; TRBD1 aligns across 8 bases. Matching the DNA end better, TRBJ2-7 makes the J call doubtful. The germline gives CDR1 MGHRA, CDR2 YSYEKL. The CDR3 is made up of 15 amino acids.

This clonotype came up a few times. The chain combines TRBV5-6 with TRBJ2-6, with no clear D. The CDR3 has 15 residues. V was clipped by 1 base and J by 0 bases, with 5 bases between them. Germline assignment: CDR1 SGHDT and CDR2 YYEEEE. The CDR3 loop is CASSLYVSGANVLTF. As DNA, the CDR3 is TGTGCCAGCAGCTTGTACGTCTCTGGGGCCAACGTCCTGACTTTC.